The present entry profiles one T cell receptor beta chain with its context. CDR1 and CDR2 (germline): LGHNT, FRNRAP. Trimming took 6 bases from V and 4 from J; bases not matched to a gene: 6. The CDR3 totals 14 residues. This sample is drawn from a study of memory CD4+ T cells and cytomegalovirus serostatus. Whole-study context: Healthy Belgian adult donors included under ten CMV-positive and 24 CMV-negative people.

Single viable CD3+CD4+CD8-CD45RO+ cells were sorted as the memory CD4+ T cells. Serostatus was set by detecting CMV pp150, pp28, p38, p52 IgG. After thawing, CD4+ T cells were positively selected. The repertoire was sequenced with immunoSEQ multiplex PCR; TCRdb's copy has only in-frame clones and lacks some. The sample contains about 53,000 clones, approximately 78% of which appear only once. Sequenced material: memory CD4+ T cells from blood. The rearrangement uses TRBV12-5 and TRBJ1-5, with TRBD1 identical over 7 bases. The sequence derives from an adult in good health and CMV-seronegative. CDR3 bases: TGTGCTAGTGGACCGGACAGGCAGAATCAGCCCCAGCATTTT. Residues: CASGPDRQNQPQHF.